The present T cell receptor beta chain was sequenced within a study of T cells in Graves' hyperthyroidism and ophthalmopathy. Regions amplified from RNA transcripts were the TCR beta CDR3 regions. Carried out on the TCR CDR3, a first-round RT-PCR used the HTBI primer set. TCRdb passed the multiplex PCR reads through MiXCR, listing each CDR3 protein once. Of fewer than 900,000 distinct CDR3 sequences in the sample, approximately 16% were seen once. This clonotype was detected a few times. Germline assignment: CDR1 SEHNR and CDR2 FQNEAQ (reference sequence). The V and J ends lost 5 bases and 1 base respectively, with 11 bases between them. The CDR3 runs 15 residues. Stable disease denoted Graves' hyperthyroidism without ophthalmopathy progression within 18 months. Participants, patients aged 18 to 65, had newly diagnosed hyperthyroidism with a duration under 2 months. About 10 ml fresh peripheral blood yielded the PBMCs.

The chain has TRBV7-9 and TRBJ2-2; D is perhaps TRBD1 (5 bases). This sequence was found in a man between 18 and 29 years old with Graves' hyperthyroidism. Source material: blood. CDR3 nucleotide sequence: TGTGCCAGCAGCCAGGACATTCAGAACACCGGGGAGCTGTTTTTT. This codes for CASSQDIQNTGELFF.